A few counts support the clone carrying this TCR beta chain. The sample is drawn from a study of cytomegalovirus exposure and HLA in healthy donors. Germline trimming cut 5 bases from V and 8 bases from J; bases unmatched to any gene: 9. The V gene's germline CDR1 is SGHTA and CDR2 FQGNSA. This CDR3 has 14 residues. PCR employed 60 Vbeta and 13 Jbeta primers. TCRdb's table, derived via immunoSEQ multiplex PCR, lists solely in-frame clones and lacks some. This table holds about 200,000 clones, 9.5% to 15% found once. J is TRBJ2-3 and V is TRBV7-2; 8 nucleotides agree with TRBD1. The clonotype originates from a man aged 45-65 years in good health and CMV-seropositive. Sequencing used PBMCs. The CDR3 here is CASSRDRQGGTQYF. The CDR3 DNA sequence: TGTGCCAGCAGCCGGGACAGGCAAGGGGGTACGCAGTATTTT.